This note documents a single TCR beta chain sequence. Its matching antigen is unknown. Repertoires were generated with immunoSEQ multiplex PCR, while TCRdb's copy carries only in-frame clones and drops some. Of about 120,000 clones detected, approximately 90% appear once; the ten largest clones hold over 3.5%. The source of the sample is a study of T cell responses to AZD1222 COVID-19 vaccine. About the study: Second-dose groups at about 4 or about 12 weeks were pooled.

The study, taken as a whole, reports: Of spike-specific TCRs, nearly half reportedly target regions left unmutated in variants. It was only a handful of AZD1222 recipients who were seropositive at baseline.

This CDR3 is built from 15 residues. CDR1 and CDR2 from the germline V gene are MNHEY and SVGAGI. Trimming shortened V by 0 bases and J by 0 bases, and 9 bases separated the two germline ends. The sequence came from an adult in good health. Sequencing was performed on peripheral blood, taken on day 0 of AZD1222 vaccination. This chain uses TRBV6-5 with TRBJ2-7; D is unclear. CDR3 loop: CASSYSRYGSYEQYF. CDR3 nucleotides: TGTGCCAGCAGTTACTCCCGTTATGGCTCCTACGAGCAGTACTTC.